The clone carrying this T cell receptor beta chain was counted a few times. Its antigen is unidentified. One end of the junction does not line up with germline, which may come from a read error. This entry belongs to a study of Graves' ophthalmopathy and Graves' hyperthyroidism. PBMCs were obtained from about 9.4 ml of fresh peripheral blood. The study, taken as a whole, reports: This model predicted ophthalmopathy progression (sensitivity 65% to 71%, specificity 72% to 85%).

RNA transcripts yielded amplified TCR beta CDR3 regions. Second-round multiplex PCR followed a first-round RT-PCR using HTBI primers. TCRdb fed the multiplex PCR reads into MiXCR, producing one record per CDR3 protein. The sample records approximately 700,000 distinct CDR3 sequences, 35% to 45% being singletons. Looked up from germline, CDR1 is LGHNA and CDR2 is YSLEER. The CDR3 is 16 amino acids. This chain uses TRBV4-3 with TRBJ1-1, with D perhaps matching TRBD1 (5 bases). Sequenced input: peripheral blood. This clonotype was sampled from an adult man with Graves' ophthalmopathy. CDR3 protein: CTSSQDWRGHQVEAFF. The CDR3 region has the DNA TGCACCAGCAGCCAAGATTGGAGGGGCCACCAAGTTGAAGCTTTCTTT.